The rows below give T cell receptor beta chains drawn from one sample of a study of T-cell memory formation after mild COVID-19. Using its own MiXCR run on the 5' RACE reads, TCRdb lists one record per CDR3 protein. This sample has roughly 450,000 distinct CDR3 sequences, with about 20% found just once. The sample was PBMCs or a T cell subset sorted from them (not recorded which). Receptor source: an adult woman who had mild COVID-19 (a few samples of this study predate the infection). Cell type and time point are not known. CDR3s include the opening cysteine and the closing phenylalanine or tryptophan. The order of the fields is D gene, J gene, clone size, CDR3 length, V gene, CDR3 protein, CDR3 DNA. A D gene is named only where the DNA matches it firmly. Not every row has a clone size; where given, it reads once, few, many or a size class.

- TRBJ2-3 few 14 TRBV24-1 CATRGDQSTDTQYF TGTGCCACCAGGGGGGACCAAAGCACAGATACGCAGTATTTT
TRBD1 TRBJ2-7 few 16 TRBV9 CASSVTDRASSYEQYF TGTGCCAGCAGCGTAACCGACAGGGCGAGCTCCTACGAGCAGTACTTC
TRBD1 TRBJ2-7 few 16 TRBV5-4 CASSPHAGTGDYEQYF TGTGCCAGCAGCCCCCATGCCGGGACAGGGGACTACGAGCAGTACTTC
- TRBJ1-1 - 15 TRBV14 CASSQISVLNTEAFF TGTGCCAGCAGCCAAATTTCAGTGCTGAACACTGAAGCTTTCTTT
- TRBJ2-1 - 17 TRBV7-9 CASSLAGRGGSYNEQFF TGTGCCAGCAGCTTAGCTGGGAGAGGGGGGAGCTACAATGAGCAGTTCTTC
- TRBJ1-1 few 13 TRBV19 CASRSDSAVEAFF TGTGCCAGTAGGAGTGACTCGGCAGTTGAAGCTTTCTTT
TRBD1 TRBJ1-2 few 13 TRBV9 CASRQGSSYGYTF TGTGCCAGCAGACAGGGGAGTTCCTATGGCTACACCTTC
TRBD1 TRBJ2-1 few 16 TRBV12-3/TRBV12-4 CASSKHPGQGYNEQFF TGTGCCAGCAGTAAACACCCGGGACAGGGCTACAATGAGCAGTTCTTC
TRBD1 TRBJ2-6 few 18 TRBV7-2 CASSWTGNPSSGANVLTF TGTGCCAGCAGCTGGACAGGAAATCCTTCCTCTGGGGCCAACGTCCTGACTTTC
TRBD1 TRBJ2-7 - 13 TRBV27 CASSPGQGIEQYF TGTGCCAGCAGCCCGGGACAGGGTATCGAGCAGTACTTC
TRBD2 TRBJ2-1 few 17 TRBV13 CASSPRTSGGAWNEQFF TGTGCCAGCAGCCCGAGGACTAGCGGGGGGGCCTGGAATGAGCAGTTCTTC
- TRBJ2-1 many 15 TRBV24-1 CATSGGSRRYNEQFF TGTGCCACCAGTGGGGGGTCCAGGAGGTACAATGAGCAGTTCTTC
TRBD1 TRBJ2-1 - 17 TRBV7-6 CASSPTGDTPSVHEQFF TGTGCCAGCAGCCCGACAGGGGACACCCCAAGTGTCCATGAGCAGTTCTTC
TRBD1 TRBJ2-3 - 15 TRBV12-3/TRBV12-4 CASSLAGRGWDTQYF TGTGCCAGCAGTTTGGCCGGCAGGGGGTGGGATACGCAGTATTTT
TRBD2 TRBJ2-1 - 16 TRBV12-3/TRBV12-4 CASRGTSGRGYNEQFF TGTGCCAGCAGGGGGACTAGCGGGAGGGGCTACAATGAGCAGTTCTTC
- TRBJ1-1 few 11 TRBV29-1 CSVPRGDVAFF TGCAGCGTTCCCAGAGGGGATGTGGCTTTCTTT
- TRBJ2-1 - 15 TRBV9 CASSSKGGRYNEQFF TGTGCCAGCAGCTCTAAGGGGGGACGGTACAATGAGCAGTTCTTC
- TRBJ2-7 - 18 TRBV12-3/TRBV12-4 CASSPSSFSSTRPYEQYF TGTGCCAGCAGTCCGAGTAGTTTTAGTAGCACGCGGCCCTACGAGCAGTACTTC
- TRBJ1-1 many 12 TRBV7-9 CASSRGVGEAFF TGTGCCAGCAGCCGAGGGGTCGGTGAAGCTTTCTTT
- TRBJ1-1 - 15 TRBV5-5 CASSLVFGGPVEAFF TGTGCCAGCAGCTTGGTGTTCGGGGGCCCCGTTGAAGCTTTCTTT
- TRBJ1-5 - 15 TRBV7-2 CASRGGTDLNQPQHF TGTGCCAGCAGGGGAGGGACGGATCTCAATCAGCCCCAGCATTTT
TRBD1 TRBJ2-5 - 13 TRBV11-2 CASTPGQGRAQYF TGTGCCAGCACCCCGGGACAGGGACGGGCCCAGTACTTC
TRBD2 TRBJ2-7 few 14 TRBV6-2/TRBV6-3 CASSYRLAGGEQYF TGTGCCAGCAGTTATCGACTAGCGGGAGGCGAGCAGTACTTC
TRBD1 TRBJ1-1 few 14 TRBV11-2 CASSLGTGSSPAFF TGTGCCAGCAGCCTCGGGACAGGATCGTCCCCAGCTTTCTTT
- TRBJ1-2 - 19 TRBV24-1 CATSDALAGPEKRPYGYTF TGTGCCACCAGTGACGCTTTGGCGGGCCCGGAAAAGAGGCCGTATGGCTACACCTTC
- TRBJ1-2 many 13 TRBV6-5 CASSYDGDYGYTF TGTGCCAGCAGTTACGACGGTGACTATGGCTACACCTTC
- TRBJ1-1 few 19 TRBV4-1 CASSQSTGLTGLGETEAFF TGCGCCAGCAGCCAATCGACCGGCCTGACAGGCCTCGGGGAAACTGAAGCTTTCTTT
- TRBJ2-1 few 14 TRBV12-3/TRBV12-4 CASNPVGGLNEQFF TGTGCCAGCAACCCGGTGGGGGGGCTCAATGAGCAGTTCTTC
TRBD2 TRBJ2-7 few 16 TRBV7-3 CASSPTTSGRLYEQYF TGTGCCAGCAGTCCTACGACTAGCGGGAGACTGTACGAGCAGTACTTC
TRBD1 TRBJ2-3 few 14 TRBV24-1 CATQRTGSADTQYF TGTGCCACCCAACGGACAGGTTCGGCGGATACGCAGTATTTT
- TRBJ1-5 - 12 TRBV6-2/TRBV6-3 CASSYSAQPQHF TGTGCCAGCAGTTACTCGGCTCAGCCCCAGCATTTT
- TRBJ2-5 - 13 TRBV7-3 CASSSYMGETQYF TGTGCCAGCAGCTCGTATATGGGAGAGACCCAGTACTTC
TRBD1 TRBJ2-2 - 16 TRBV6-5 CASSPGTGYDTGELFF TGTGCCAGCAGCCCCGGGACAGGGTATGACACCGGGGAGCTGTTTTTT
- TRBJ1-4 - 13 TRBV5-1 CASSSDRNEKLFF TGCGCCAGCAGCTCAGACAGGAATGAAAAACTGTTTTTT
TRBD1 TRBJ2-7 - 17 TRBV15 CATSRATGTGTSGEQYF TGTGCCACCAGCAGAGCTACCGGGACAGGGACTTCGGGGGAGCAGTACTTC
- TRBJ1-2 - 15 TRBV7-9 CASSLAHLAAYGYTF TGTGCCAGCAGCTTAGCGCACCTAGCGGCCTATGGCTACACCTTC
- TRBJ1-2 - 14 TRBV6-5 CASSLHESAYGYTF TGTGCCAGCAGTCTACACGAGTCGGCGTATGGCTACACCTTC
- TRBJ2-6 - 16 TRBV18 CASSGGALWGANVLTF TGTGCCAGCTCAGGAGGCGCCCTCTGGGGGGCCAACGTCCTGACTTTC
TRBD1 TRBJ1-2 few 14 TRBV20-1 CSARKRGQGDGYTF TGCAGTGCTAGAAAGCGCGGACAGGGTGACGGCTACACCTTC
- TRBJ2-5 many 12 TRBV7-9 CASSLEGSTQYF TGTGCCAGCAGCCTTGAGGGGTCGACCCAGTACTTC
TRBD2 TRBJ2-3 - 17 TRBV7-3 CASSLEAAGEFTDTQYF TGTGCCAGCAGCTTAGAAGCGGCGGGAGAATTCACAGATACGCAGTATTTT
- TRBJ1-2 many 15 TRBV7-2 CASSLGHQANYGYTF TGTGCCAGCAGCTTAGGACACCAAGCTAACTATGGCTACACCTTC
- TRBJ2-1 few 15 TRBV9 CASSVGSGRYNEQFF TGTGCCAGCAGCGTAGGTAGCGGAAGATACAATGAGCAGTTCTTC
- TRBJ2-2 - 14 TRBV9 CASSVVGATGELFF TGTGCCAGCAGCGTAGTGGGGGCGACCGGGGAGCTGTTTTTT
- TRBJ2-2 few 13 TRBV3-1 CASSQHNTGELFF TGTGCCAGCAGCCAACATAACACCGGGGAGCTGTTTTTT
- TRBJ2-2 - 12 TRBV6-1 CASSETGEELFF TGTGCCAGCAGTGAGACAGGAGAGGAGCTGTTTTTT
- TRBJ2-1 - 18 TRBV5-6 CASSLVNPWARSYNEQFF TGTGCCAGCAGCTTGGTGAACCCATGGGCACGCTCCTACAATGAGCAGTTCTTC
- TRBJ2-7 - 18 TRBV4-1 CASSQDPPVGGLSYEQYF TGCGCCAGCAGCCAAGATCCGCCCGTCGGGGGACTCTCCTACGAGCAGTACTTC
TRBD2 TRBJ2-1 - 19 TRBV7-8 CASSLRTSGGSSSYNEQFF TGTGCCAGCAGCTTACGAACTAGCGGGGGGAGTAGCTCCTACAATGAGCAGTTCTTC
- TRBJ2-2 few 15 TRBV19 CASSIGTLNTGELFF TGTGCCAGTAGTATAGGGACTCTGAACACCGGGGAGCTGTTTTTT
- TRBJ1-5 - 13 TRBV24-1 CATSDSGQQPQHF TGTGCCACCAGTGATTCGGGACAACAGCCCCAGCATTTT
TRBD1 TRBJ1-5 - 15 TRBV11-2 CASSSRTGNNQPQHF TGTGCCAGCAGCTCGAGGACAGGAAACAATCAGCCCCAGCATTTT
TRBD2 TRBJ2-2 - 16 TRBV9 CASSRSGTKTAGELFF TGTGCCAGCAGCAGATCCGGGACTAAAACCGCCGGGGAGCTGTTTTTT